Listed below are T cell receptor beta chains from one sample, sequenced in a study of T cell responses to AZD1222 COVID-19 vaccine. The table came from immunoSEQ multiplex PCR; TCRdb's copy has only in-frame clones and leaves some out. The sample consists of about 120,000 clones, 87% of them appearing once. Sequencing used peripheral blood, obtained 28 days after the second AZD1222 dose. Receptors were obtained from an adult who received the AZD1222 COVID-19 vaccine. Both conserved end residues are part of each CDR3. The order of the fields is clone size, CDR3 length, D gene, J gene, V gene, CDR3 DNA, CDR3 protein. The D gene is left open where the match is weak. Not all rows give a size; the values are once, few, many and, for expanded clones, a class.

.	13	TRBD2	TRBJ2-1	TRBV9	TGTGCCAGCAGCACCAGCACTGCGGGGGGTCAGTTCTTC	CASSTSTAGGQFF
few	16	.	TRBJ1-5	TRBV7-2	TGTGCCAGCAGCTTAGAAGGCCAGCTTAGCAATCAGCCCCAGCATTTT	CASSLEGQLSNQPQHF
.	15	.	TRBJ1-2	TRBV29-1	TGCAGCGTTGAAGATCCGGGCAGGGGAGGGGATGGCTACACCTTC	CSVEDPGRGGDGYTF
few	17	.	TRBJ1-1	TRBV15	TGTGCCACCAGCACCCCATCCAGAGGGGTCATGAACACTGAAGCTTTCTTT	CATSTPSRGVMNTEAFF
.	14	.	TRBJ2-5	TRBV6-5	TGTGCCAGCAGTTATGCGGGGGCGTGGGAGACCCAGTACTTC	CASSYAGAWETQYF
once	15	.	TRBJ2-7	TRBV11-3	TGTGCCAGCAGCTTAGCGGCAGGGGAAATCTACGAGCAGTACTTC	CASSLAAGEIYEQYF
.	15	.	TRBJ2-4	TRBV7-9	TGTGCCAGCAGCTTAGTCTCGGGGCGTTCGGACATTCAGTACTTC	CASSLVSGRSDIQYF
.	16	.	TRBJ1-4	TRBV14	TGTGCCAGCAGCGTACCGACGGGGGGCCCTAATGAAAAACTGTTTTTT	CASSVPTGGPNEKLFF
.	15	TRBD2	TRBJ2-1	TRBV18	TGTGCCAGCCACGTCAGCGGGGGGGCCGGCAATGAGCAGTTCTTC	CASHVSGGAGNEQFF
.	15	TRBD1	TRBJ1-3	TRBV19	TGTGCCAGTAGTATCTGGACAGGCTCTGGAAACACCATATATTTT	CASSIWTGSGNTIYF
.	13	.	TRBJ2-7	TRBV11-3	TGTGCCAGCAGCTTTTCCAGGCTCGACGAGCAGTACTTC	CASSFSRLDEQYF
once	14	.	TRBJ1-2	TRBV7-2	TGTGCCAGCAGCCTGACCCCCCAGGGAGGTGGCTACACCTTC	CASSLTPQGGGYTF
.	15	.	TRBJ2-3	TRBV7-3	TGTGCCAGCAGCTTAATCGGCAACCCAGGGGATACGCAGTATTTT	CASSLIGNPGDTQYF
.	12	.	TRBJ1-6	TRBV9	TGTGCCAGCAGATCGAGCGATTCACCCCTCCACTTT	CASRSSDSPLHF
.	15	TRBD1	TRBJ2-7	TRBV28	TGTGCCAGCACGTCCCCGACAGGGGGCAATTACGAGCAGTACTTC	CASTSPTGGNYEQYF
.	15	TRBD1	TRBJ1-5	TRBV6-2/TRBV6-3	TGTGCCAGCAGTCCACAGGGGGCCCCGAATCAGCCCCAGCATTTT	CASSPQGAPNQPQHF
.	13	TRBD1	TRBJ1-1	TRBV30	TGTGCCTGGAGTAGACAGGGCGGCACTGAAGCTTTCTTT	CAWSRQGGTEAFF
.	14	TRBD1	TRBJ1-2	TRBV6-5	TGTGCCAGCAGTCCCGGGACAGTTAACTATGGCTACACCTTC	CASSPGTVNYGYTF
.	16	TRBD1	TRBJ2-2	TRBV6-5	TGTGCCAGCAGTTACGGCAGGGGGCGAGGGACCGGGGAGCTGTTTTTT	CASSYGRGRGTGELFF
.	13	.	TRBJ2-5	TRBV29-1	TGCAGCGTTGGGGGAGGGGGGCAAGAGACCCAGTACTTC	CSVGGGGQETQYF
.	17	.	TRBJ2-3	TRBV5-8	TGTGCCAGCAGCACTATGAGGACGGCCCGGGGCACAGATACGCAGTATTTT	CASSTMRTARGTDTQYF
.	12	.	TRBJ1-2	TRBV6-6	TGTGCCAGCAGTCAGTATTCGGGGGGCTACACCTTC	CASSQYSGGYTF
once	15	.	TRBJ2-7	TRBV7-2	TGTGCCAGCAGCGCCGGTACGACATTGACCTACGAGCAGTACTTC	CASSAGTTLTYEQYF
.	16	.	TRBJ1-3	TRBV7-2	TGTGCCAGCAGCACCTCAGGTGGGGGGTCTGGAAACACCATATATTTT	CASSTSGGGSGNTIYF
.	15	TRBD2	TRBJ2-1	TRBV4-3	TGCGCCAGCAGCCAACTGCGGGGGACCGGGGGTGAGCAGTTCTTC	CASSQLRGTGGEQFF
.	14	TRBD1	TRBJ1-1	TRBV5-5	TGTGCCAGCAGCTTCGACAGGGCGAACACTGAAGCTTTCTTT	CASSFDRANTEAFF
.	14	.	TRBJ1-2	TRBV19	TGTGCCAGTAAGCCCCGGACACCCTTCTATGGCTACACCTTC	CASKPRTPFYGYTF
.	15	.	TRBJ1-3	TRBV7-8	TGTGCCAGCAGCTGGGGGACCTTCTCTGGAAACACCATATATTTT	CASSWGTFSGNTIYF
.	13	TRBD1	TRBJ2-7	TRBV7-9	TGTGCCAGCAGCACCGTGGACAGGCACGAGCAGTACTTC	CASSTVDRHEQYF
.	17	TRBD1	TRBJ1-3	TRBV7-2	TGTGCCAGCAGCTTAGGAAGGACAGGGCGGACTGGAAACACCATATATTTT	CASSLGRTGRTGNTIYF
.	15	.	TRBJ1-2	TRBV9	TGTGCCAGCAGCGTCAACCCGGACGGGGACTATGGCTACACCTTC	CASSVNPDGDYGYTF
.	16	TRBD1	TRBJ1-4	TRBV28	TGTGCCAGCAGTTCGGGGGACAGGATATATAGTGAAAAACTGTTTTTT	CASSSGDRIYSEKLFF
once	16	TRBD1	TRBJ1-6	TRBV25-1	TGTGCCAGCAGTGCCCCCGGACAGGCCGGTACTTCACCCCTCCACTTT	CASSAPGQAGTSPLHF
.	15	.	TRBJ1-3	TRBV11-2	TGTGCCAGCAGCTCCATCAACTTCTCTGGAAACACCATATATTTT	CASSSINFSGNTIYF
.	14	.	TRBJ1-6	TRBV9	TGTGCCAGCAGCGTAGGAGAGTTGGATTCACCCCTCCACTTT	CASSVGELDSPLHF
.	13	.	TRBJ2-2	TRBV12-3/TRBV12-4	TGTGCCAGCGGCCAGGGTTTGTCCGGGGAGCTGTTTTTT	CASGQGLSGELFF
few	13	.	TRBJ1-2	TRBV30	TGTGCCTGGACTTTTGGGGCTAACTATGGCTACACCTTC	CAWTFGANYGYTF
once	12	.	TRBJ2-3	TRBV20-1	TGCAGTGCTAGTACAGGGTTCGATACGCAGTATTTT	CSASTGFDTQYF
.	13	.	TRBJ2-7	TRBV27	TGTGCCAGCAATAGGGACGGGGTTGGCGAGCAGTACTTC	CASNRDGVGEQYF
.	16	TRBD2	TRBJ2-1	TRBV5-1	TGCGCCAGCAGCTGGACTAGCGGGGGGGCCTACAATGAGCAGTTCTTC	CASSWTSGGAYNEQFF